Only one count was recorded for the clone carrying this T cell receptor beta chain. Its antigen remains unidentified. Diagnosing involved the use of clinical symptoms, serum thyroxine and TRAb, thyroid ultrasound and orbital computed tomography. This record comes from a study of T cells in Graves' hyperthyroidism and ophthalmopathy. Findings and limits, study-wide: Blood held most thyroid clonotypes expanded above 0.001 frequency.

The length of the CDR3 is 13 residues. The germline CDR1 and CDR2 sequences are DFQATT and SNEGSKA (reference sequence). Trimming pared 2 bases from V and 4 bases from J, leaving 9 bases between. Amplification of TCR beta CDR3 regions used RNA as the template. TCR CDR3 regions were first amplified by RT-PCR with HTBI primers. One entry per CDR3 protein results from TCRdb running MiXCR on the multiplex PCR reads. This sample has more than 450,000 distinct CDR3 sequences, with roughly 15% found just once. This chain uses TRBV20-1 with TRBJ2-1, with D perhaps TRBD1 (6 bases). The sequencing input was blood. The source is a woman in her thirties or forties with Graves' hyperthyroidism. The CDR3 loop is CSARQGNYNEQFF. CDR3 DNA: TGCAGTGCTAGACAGGGGAATTACAATGAGCAGTTCTTC.